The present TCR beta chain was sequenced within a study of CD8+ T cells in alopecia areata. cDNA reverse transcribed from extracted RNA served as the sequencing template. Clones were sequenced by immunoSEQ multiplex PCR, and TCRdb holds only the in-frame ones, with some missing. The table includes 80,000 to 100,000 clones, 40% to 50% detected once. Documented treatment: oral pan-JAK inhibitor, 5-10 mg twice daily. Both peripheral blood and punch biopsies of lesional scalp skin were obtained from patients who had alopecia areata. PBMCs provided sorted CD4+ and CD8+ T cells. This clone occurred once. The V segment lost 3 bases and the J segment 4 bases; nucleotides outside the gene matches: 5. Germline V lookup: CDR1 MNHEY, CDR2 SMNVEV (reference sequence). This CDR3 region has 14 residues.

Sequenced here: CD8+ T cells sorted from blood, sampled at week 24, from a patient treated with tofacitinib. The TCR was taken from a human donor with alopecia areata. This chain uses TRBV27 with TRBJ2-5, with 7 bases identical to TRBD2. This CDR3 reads CASSFKGGRETQYF. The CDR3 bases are TGTGCCAGCAGTTTCAAGGGAGGGCGAGAGACCCAGTACTTC.